The rows below give T cell receptor beta chains drawn from one sample of a study of CD8 T cells in ankylosing spondylitis. Each CDR3 protein is one row after TCRdb ran MiXCR on the 5' RACE reads. The sample shows about 400,000 distinct CDR3 sequences, about 20% of them seen only once. Sequenced: blood, either unsorted or a sorted T cell fraction (not recorded which). The receptors originated from a male donor with ankylosing spondylitis. Each CDR3 is given with its conserved first and last residue. The order of the fields is V gene, CDR3 length, J gene, D gene, clone size, CDR3 DNA, CDR3 protein. A D gene is named only where the DNA matches it firmly. Expanded clones are given a class, and other clones once, few, many or no size at all.

TRBV11-2	15	TRBJ2-1	.	.	TGTGCCAGCAGCTGGCGGACAAGGGGGTTCAATGAGCAGTTCTTC	CASSWRTRGFNEQFF
TRBV19	14	TRBJ2-7	TRBD2	.	TGTGCCAGTAGTCCCGGTAGCGGGATATACGAGCAGTACTTC	CASSPGSGIYEQYF
TRBV5-5	15	TRBJ2-7	TRBD2	few	TGTGCCAGCGGACTGATCATAGCGGGATCCTACGAGCAGTACTTC	CASGLIIAGSYEQYF
TRBV6-1	17	TRBJ2-1	TRBD2	.	TGTGCCAGCAGTGGAGCCCGACTAGCGGGAGTCTACAATGAGCAGTTCTTC	CASSGARLAGVYNEQFF
TRBV7-9	13	TRBJ2-7	.	many	TGTGCCAGCAGCTTAGAGGAAGGACAGAATAAGTACTTC	CASSLEEGQNKYF
TRBV5-1	14	TRBJ1-2	.	.	TGCGCCAGCAGCTTGCTGGACCCTAACTATGGCTACACCTTC	CASSLLDPNYGYTF
TRBV4-2	15	TRBJ2-7	TRBD2	.	TGTGCCAGCAGCTCAGGACTAGCGGGAGTCTACGAGCAGTACTTC	CASSSGLAGVYEQYF
TRBV5-6	15	TRBJ2-4	.	once	TGTGCCAGCAGCTTGGGGGTCCTAGGGAGATTCATTCAGTACTTC	CASSLGVLGRFIQYF
TRBV6-5	14	TRBJ1-2	.	few	TGTGCCAGCAGTTACTCGACGCAGGCCCGAGGCTACACCTTC	CASSYSTQARGYTF
TRBV20-1	14	TRBJ2-7	.	.	TGCAGTGCTAGTTTGGACATTTCATCCTACGAGCAGTACTTC	CSASLDISSYEQYF
TRBV29-1	15	TRBJ2-1	TRBD2	few	TGCAGCGTTAGCGCTGGAAGCGGGAGGCTCCGGGAGCAGTTCTTC	CSVSAGSGRLREQFF
TRBV20-1	14	TRBJ2-7	TRBD1	few	TGCAGTGTTTTCGGACCGGGACAGGTCTACGAGCAGTACTTC	CSVFGPGQVYEQYF
TRBV3-1	19	TRBJ2-5	TRBD2	.	TGTGCCTGCAGCCTGGCAATAGCGGGAGGGCCGACAAAAAGAGAGACCCAGTACTTC	CACSLAIAGGPTKRETQYF
TRBV11-2	15	TRBJ2-7	TRBD2	few	TGTGCCAGCAGCTTCATCAGCGGGAGGTTTAACGAGCAGTACTTC	CASSFISGRFNEQYF
TRBV28	14	TRBJ2-2	.	.	TGTGCCAGCCGAGACCATACGAACACCGGGGAGCTGTTTTTT	CASRDHTNTGELFF
TRBV19	17	TRBJ2-3	TRBD2	few	TGTGCCAGTAGTAAGGACAAACTAGCGGGAGTCGCAGATACGCAGTATTTT	CASSKDKLAGVADTQYF
TRBV6-5	13	TRBJ2-2	.	few	TGTGCCAGCGGTTACGGGATAGCCGGGGAGCTGTTTTTT	CASGYGIAGELFF
TRBV7-3	15	TRBJ2-3	.	few	TGTGCCAGCAGCTCCTCTAGCGATAGCACAGATACGCAGTATTTT	CASSSSSDSTDTQYF